These T cell receptor beta chains were read from a single sample in a study of radiotherapy plus CTLA-4 blockade in lung cancer. TCRdb's table, derived via immunoSEQ multiplex PCR, lists solely in-frame clones and lacks some. This sample has 120,000 or so clones, with about 90% found just once. The source material was peripheral blood, sampled from a patient treated with radiotherapy plus ipilimumab. The receptors derive from a human donor with non-small cell lung cancer that progressed on radiotherapy plus ipilimumab. The CDR3 runs from the conserved cysteine through the conserved F or W. The order of the fields is J gene, D gene, V gene, clone size, CDR3 DNA, CDR3 protein. The D gene is left open where the match is weak. Rows give clone size only sometimes, using once, few, many, or a class for an expanded clone.

TRBJ2-7 . TRBV23-1 few TGCGCCAGCACCTTATGGGACACCGGACCCTACGAGCAGTACTTC CASTLWDTGPYEQYF
TRBJ2-3 TRBD2 TRBV5-1 . TGCGCCAGCAGCTCCCGACTAGCGAGGAGCACAGATACGCAGTATTTT CASSSRLARSTDTQYF
TRBJ1-1 . TRBV20-1 . TGCAGTGCTAGGGACAACGCTGAAGCTTTCTTT CSARDNAEAFF
TRBJ1-1 TRBD1 TRBV4-1 . TGCGCCAGCAGCCCTCCCGGGACAGTGAACACTGAAGCTTTCTTT CASSPPGTVNTEAFF
TRBJ1-2 TRBD1 TRBV6-5 . TGTGCCAGCAGGGGACAGGGAGCTAACTATGGCTACACCTTC CASRGQGANYGYTF
TRBJ1-3 . TRBV30 . TGTGCCTGGAGTGTAAACCGGAAGACTGGAAACACCATATATTTT CAWSVNRKTGNTIYF
TRBJ2-2 TRBD2 TRBV7-2 . TGTGCCAGCAGCTCCAGCCCTAGACTAGCGGGAGGTGGGGCCGGGGAGCTGTTTTTT CASSSSPRLAGGGAGELFF
TRBJ2-1 TRBD2 TRBV18 . TGTGCCAGCTCACCGTCGCTAGCGGCCCCGGAGCAGTTCTTC CASSPSLAAPEQFF
TRBJ1-4 . TRBV27 once TGTGCCAGCAGATCACCGGGGGTAGGGGAAAAACTGTTTTTT CASRSPGVGEKLFF
TRBJ2-1 . TRBV11-3 . TGTGCCAGCAGCTTAAGGGCGAGCTCCTACAATGAGCAGTTCTTC CASSLRASSYNEQFF
TRBJ2-3 TRBD2 TRBV4-1 . TGCGCCAGCAGCCAACGGACTAGCGGGAGGGCGTCGTTGACAGATACGCAGTATTTT CASSQRTSGRASLTDTQYF
TRBJ1-5 TRBD1 TRBV7-8 . TGTGCCAGCAGCTTAGGAAGGACAGGGGATCGCAATCAGCCCCAGCATTTT CASSLGRTGDRNQPQHF
TRBJ1-2 . TRBV18 . TGTGCCAGCTCAGGAGCTGAGGAGAACTACACCTTC CASSGAEENYTF
TRBJ1-2 . TRBV6-1 . TGTGCCAGCAGTCACCCGGGGGGACCCTATGGCTACACCTTC CASSHPGGPYGYTF
TRBJ2-1 . TRBV5-4 . TGTGCCAGCAGCTTTGCCACTAGCTACGATGAGCAGTTCTTC CASSFATSYDEQFF
TRBJ1-5 . TRBV15 . TGTGCCACCAGCAGAGGGTGGGGGGCCGGCAATCAGCCCCAGCATTTT CATSRGWGAGNQPQHF
TRBJ1-1 . TRBV6-5 once TGTGCCAGCAGTTACCAATCCGCGTTAGGCACTGAAGCTTTCTTT CASSYQSALGTEAFF
TRBJ2-7 TRBD1 TRBV27 . TGTGCCAGCAGAACCCCTGGGGGACAGGGGGCAATCGAGCAGTACTTC CASRTPGGQGAIEQYF
TRBJ1-5 TRBD1 TRBV5-1 . TGCGCCAGCAGCATGACAGGGGATCAGCCCCAGCATTTT CASSMTGDQPQHF
TRBJ2-7 . TRBV6-5 . TGTGCCAGCAGTTCAGGCCCCTACGAGCAGTACTTC CASSSGPYEQYF
TRBJ2-1 TRBD1 TRBV5-1 . TGCGCCAGCAGCTTCAGGACAGGGACCTACAATGAGCAGTTCTTC CASSFRTGTYNEQFF
TRBJ2-7 TRBD2 TRBV4-1 . TGCGCCAGCAGCCAAGCCGTAGCGGGAGATGCCTACGAGCAGTACTTC CASSQAVAGDAYEQYF
TRBJ2-1 . TRBV7-6 once TGTGCCAGCAGCAGTCCAAGCGGTGGCTCCTACAATGAGCAGTTCTTC CASSSPSGGSYNEQFF
TRBJ1-2 TRBD1 TRBV7-9 . TGTGCCAGCAGCTTATTTGGGACAGGGAATGGCTACACCTTC CASSLFGTGNGYTF
TRBJ1-5 . TRBV7-6 . TGTGCCAGCAGCTCCTCAAGCAATCAGCCCCAGCATTTT CASSSSSNQPQHF
TRBJ1-1 . TRBV7-8 . TGTGCCAGCAGACCTCAACAGGGATCGGTCACTGAAGCTTTCTTT CASRPQQGSVTEAFF
TRBJ1-1 . TRBV5-1 . TGCGCCAGCTCCGTTAAGGGAAACACTGAAGCTTTCTTT CASSVKGNTEAFF
TRBJ2-2 TRBD2 TRBV2 . TGTGCCAGCGACTGGAATTGGCGGGAGGGCCCGAACACCGGGGAGCTGTTTTTT CASDWNWREGPNTGELFF
TRBJ2-3 TRBD1 TRBV5-1 . TGCGCCAGCAGCCGGGACAGGGTAAGGACAGATACGCAGTATTTT CASSRDRVRTDTQYF
TRBJ2-3 . TRBV25-1 . TGTGCCAGCACCTTCGGAGCGGTCGGTGTCGCAGATACGCAGTATTTT CASTFGAVGVADTQYF
TRBJ2-1 TRBD1 TRBV7-8 once TGTGCCAGCAGCTTAGAGGGCAGGGGGCCCAATGAGCAGTTCTTC CASSLEGRGPNEQFF
TRBJ1-3 . TRBV5-6 . TGTGCCAGCAGCCACTCTCGCTTGGGTGGAAACACCATATATTTT CASSHSRLGGNTIYF
TRBJ1-5 . TRBV9 . TGTGCCAGCAGCGTAGGGGACACCCTCTGGGAGCCCCAGCATTTT CASSVGDTLWEPQHF
TRBJ2-3 . TRBV9 . TGTGCCAGCAGCGTAGACGTGGGAGGATTCACAGATACGCAGTATTTT CASSVDVGGFTDTQYF
TRBJ2-7 . TRBV6-5 . TGTGCCAGCAGTACGGGGACTGAGAGCTCCTACGAGCAGTACTTC CASSTGTESSYEQYF
TRBJ1-5 TRBD1 TRBV10-3 once TGTGCCATCAGTGAGTCGGACAGGGGACAGCCCCAGCATTTT CAISESDRGQPQHF
TRBJ1-2 . TRBV7-9 . TGTGCCAGCAGCTTAGCAGGGACTCACTATGGCTACACCTTC CASSLAGTHYGYTF
TRBJ2-4 TRBD2 TRBV5-1 . TGCGCCAGCAGCTTGGCCGGACTAGCGGGAGGGGAGCGGGACATTCAGTACTTC CASSLAGLAGGERDIQYF
TRBJ1-3 . TRBV18 once TGTGCCAGCTCACCCACGATCGACTCCGGAAACACCATATATTTT CASSPTIDSGNTIYF
TRBJ2-4 . TRBV7-2 . TGTGCCAGCAGCCCTGGTCCTGCTTTAGCCAAAAACATTCAGTACTTC CASSPGPALAKNIQYF
TRBJ1-1 . TRBV5-1 . TGCGCCAGCAGCTTGGGCGGTGCCACTGAAGCTTTCTTT CASSLGGATEAFF
TRBJ1-2 . TRBV7-2 . TGTGCCAGCAGCTTAAGTCCCGGGACACCCTATGGCTACACCTTC CASSLSPGTPYGYTF
TRBJ2-7 . TRBV5-6 . TGTGCCAGCAGCAAGGACCGCTACTACGAGCAGTACTTC CASSKDRYYEQYF
TRBJ2-2 . TRBV5-1 . TGCGCCAGCAGCTCTGTCCTAGGAGACACCGGGGAGCTGTTTTTT CASSSVLGDTGELFF
TRBJ1-5 . TRBV2 . TGTGCCAGCAGCAAAGAGGGTATATTCGGCCAGCCCCAGCATTTT CASSKEGIFGQPQHF
TRBJ2-3 TRBD1 TRBV5-1 . TGCGCCAGCAGCTGGGACAGGGGTAGCACAGATACGCAGTATTTT CASSWDRGSTDTQYF
TRBJ1-1 . TRBV5-1 . TGCGCCAGCAGCTTAAATACAGCGAACACTGAAGCTTTCTTT CASSLNTANTEAFF
TRBJ1-5 . TRBV6-1 . TGTGCCAGCAGTGAAGGGACATTCAACAATCAGCCCCAGCATTTT CASSEGTFNNQPQHF
TRBJ2-1 . TRBV27 . TGTGCCAGCAGTGTGATGAAGCCTTACAATGAGCAGTTCTTC CASSVMKPYNEQFF
TRBJ2-3 . TRBV5-1 . TGCGCCAGCAGCTTGGGACTTATTTTCACAGATACGCAGTATTTT CASSLGLIFTDTQYF
TRBJ2-1 TRBD1 TRBV6-4 . TGTGCCAGCAGACGTACCCGGGACAGCAATGAGCAGTTCTTC CASRRTRDSNEQFF
TRBJ2-2 TRBD1 TRBV9 . TGTGCCAGCAGCGGGACAGGGCTTATGAACACCGGGGAGCTGTTTTTT CASSGTGLMNTGELFF
TRBJ2-1 . TRBV28 once TGTGCCAGCGGGACCCGACCCCCGCTTGCCTACAATGAGCAGTTCTTC CASGTRPPLAYNEQFF
TRBJ2-3 . TRBV9 . TGTGCCAGCAGCGTATCAGGTGATACGCAGTATTTT CASSVSGDTQYF
TRBJ2-3 . TRBV9 . TGTGCCAGCAGCGTAGGGGGAGTGGGATCGGATACGCAGTATTTT CASSVGGVGSDTQYF
TRBJ2-7 . TRBV6-5 . TGTGCCAGCAGGGACGGGACCTACGAGCAGTACTTC CASRDGTYEQYF
TRBJ2-5 TRBD2 TRBV5-1 . TGCGCCAGCGGAGGGGGACTAGGTGGGGAGACCCAGTACTTC CASGGGLGGETQYF